The clone carrying this T cell receptor (beta chain) was observed a handful of times. This sample was included in a study of neurological immune-mediated disorders. Looking at the study overall: The study included approximately 34 multiple sclerosis patients, approximately 31 relapsing-remitting and 3 secondary progressive.

The CDR3 runs 17 residues. Trimming removed 1 base at V and 0 bases at J, with 10 bases between. In germline, CDR1 is SEHNR, CDR2 FQNEAQ (reference sequence). 2 million PBMCs stored at -80 C were the source of the unsorted libraries. Synthesis of cDNA was performed by 5'RACE using 10-nucleotide random UMIs. In each sequencing run, over 170 million TCR-beta sequences were generated from 15-18 subjects. Via MiXCR, TCRdb re-called the 5' RACE reads, giving one row per CDR3 protein. Here the sample spans about 55,000 distinct CDR3 sequences, approximately 4% being singletons. The sample consisted of PBMCs. This receptor was taken from a man aged 50 to 59 with multiple sclerosis. This chain connects TRBV7-9 to TRBJ2-6; tentatively, D is TRBD1 or TRBD2 (5 bases each). The CDR3 is CASSLGDEYSGANVLTF. The CDR3 DNA reads TGTGCCAGCAGCTTAGGGGACGAATACTCTGGGGCCAACGTCCTGACTTTC.